These 30 T cell receptor beta chains originate from one sample sequenced in a study of blood T cell repertoires in COVID-19. Only in-frame clones appear in the TCRdb table, and some are missing; sequencing was by immunoSEQ multiplex PCR. In the table there are approximately 230,000 clones, roughly four fifths of which are singletons. The source material was PBMCs or T cells enriched from blood (not recorded which). The receptors stem from a man in his forties who had recovered from COVID-19.

Many counts were recorded for this clone. The chain is built from TRBV7-3 and TRBJ1-4, with TRBD1 matching over 8 bases. CDR3 length equals 16 residues. V lost 5 bases to trimming and J lost 7 bases; unmatched junction nucleotides: 12. Germline lookup yields CDR1 SGHTA and CDR2 FQGTGA. The CDR3 nucleotides read TGTGCCAGCAGCCCAACAGGGGGTTCTAATGGTGAAAAACTGTTTTTT. It encodes CASSPTGGSNGEKLFF.

This clone was detected only a few times. The V gene is TRBV28, the J gene TRBJ2-3; tentative D call: TRBD2 (5 bases). Germline V gives CDR1 MDHEN, CDR2 SYDVKM. V lost 5 bases to trimming and J lost 6 bases, with 12 bases between them. The CDR3 is made up of 13 amino acids. The chain's CDR3 is CASSPGGPDTQYF. CDR3 sequence (DNA): TGTGCCAGCAGTCCCGGCGGGCCGGATACGCAGTATTTT.

This chain links TRBV9 with TRBJ2-3, with D perhaps matching TRBD2 (7 bases). Germline V gives CDR1 SGDLS, CDR2 YYNGEE. The CDR3 runs 14 residues. V dropped 5 bases and J dropped 3 bases, with 13 bases sitting between them. As DNA, the CDR3 is TGTGCCAGCAGAGGGGGGGGCCGTACAGATACGCAGTATTTT. This gives the protein CASRGGGRTDTQYF.

The genes are TRBV18 and TRBJ2-7; 9 bases fit TRBD1. The CDR3 consists of 15 residues. Germline V gene lookup returns CDR1 KGHSH and CDR2 LQKENI. Unmatched junction bases numbered 7, after V lost 2 bases and J lost 5 bases. The CDR3 DNA follows: TGTGCCAGCTCACCATATAGGGACAGGGTCGACGAGCAGTACTTC. Protein sequence: CASSPYRDRVDEQYF.

The chain has TRBV4-2 and TRBJ1-1; D is undetermined. Germline V gives CDR1 LGHNA, CDR2 YNFKEQ. V lost 5 bases to trimming and J lost 7 bases, with 8 bases between them. The CDR3 is made up of 11 amino acids. The DNA of the CDR3 is TGTGCCAGCAGCTACGGAGTTGAAGCTTTCTTT. This sequence encodes CASSYGVEAFF.

V and J are TRBV10-1 and TRBJ1-1; 7 bases are shared with TRBD1. V lost 11 bases and J lost 0; bases outside the gene matches: 6. The CDR3 totals 13 residues. Looked up from germline, CDR1 is WNHNN and CDR2 is SYGVQD (reference sequence). The chain's CDR3 is CAVRQGLNTEAFF. Here the CDR3 DNA reads TGCGCCGTCCGACAGGGTTTGAACACTGAAGCTTTCTTT.

Many counts were recorded for this clone. The chain combines TRBV4-1 with TRBJ2-7; TRBD2 matches 9 bases. V shed 0 bases, J shed 6 bases, and the junction held 9 bases outside the gene matches. Germline V lookup: CDR1 MGHRA, CDR2 YSYEKL. The CDR3 covers 16 residues. DNA of the CDR3: TGCGCCAGCAGCCAAGAAGGTCTAGCGGGAAAAGGCGAGCAGTACTTC. As protein: CASSQEGLAGKGEQYF.

This clone was found a few times. V gene TRBV2 combines with J gene TRBJ2-7; 8 positions match TRBD1. This CDR3 is 15 amino acids long. Per the germline V gene, CDR1 is SNHLY and CDR2 is FYNNEI. Trimming at V came to 8 bases and at J to 3 bases, leaving 12 bases not matched to a gene. The CDR3: CASQRGRDRGYEQYF. The CDR3 region has the DNA TGTGCCAGCCAGAGGGGCCGAGACAGGGGCTACGAGCAGTACTTC.

This clone was recorded only once. One end of the junction does not line up with germline, which may come from a read error. The chain has TRBV7-9 and TRBJ1-5; D possibly corresponds to TRBD1 (6 bases). Germline loops: CDR1 SEHNR, CDR2 FQNEAQ (reference sequence). This CDR3 comprises 15 residues. The DNA of the CDR3 is TGTGCCTGCAGCTCCTTAGGGGGGGCTGATCAGCCCCAGCATTTT. Its protein product is CACSSLGGADQPQHF.

V gene TRBV7-2 combines with J gene TRBJ1-5, with no clear D. This CDR3 contains 16 residues. The V end lost 2 bases, the J end lost 3 bases, and 14 bases lay between the germline ends. The germline gives CDR1 SGHTA, CDR2 FQGNSA. In nucleotides, the CDR3 is TGTGCCAGCAGCTTATGGCCCGGGAGCAACAATCAGCCCCAGCATTTT. Translated: CASSLWPGSNNQPQHF.

This clone was detected only once. V gene TRBV28 combines with J gene TRBJ2-5; 12 bases line up with TRBD2. Germline V CDR1 and CDR2: MDHEN, SYDVKM. V lost 5 bases, J lost 5 bases, and 12 bases stayed unmatched. The CDR3 covers 17 residues. The CDR3 spells CASSPRPSGRARETQYF. CDR3 sequence (DNA): TGTGCCAGCAGTCCCAGGCCTAGCGGGAGGGCTCGGGAGACCCAGTACTTC.

This clone was seen a single time. The V gene is TRBV30, the J gene TRBJ2-5, with D maybe TRBD2 (6 bases). Germline V gene lookup returns CDR1 GTSNPN and CDR2 SVGIG (reference sequence). V lost 2 bases and J lost 4, with 11 bases in between. This CDR3 region has 13 residues. CDR3 in DNA: TGTGCCTGGAGTCAGCCGGGGGTAGAGACCCAGTACTTC. This translates into CAWSQPGVETQYF.

The J gene is TRBJ1-1, the V gene TRBV19, with TRBD1 matching 8 bases. Germline values: CDR1 LNHDA, CDR2 SQIVND (reference sequence). This CDR3 has 15 residues. After removal of 1 base from V and 1 base from J, the junction contained 2 bases not matched to a gene. The DNA of the CDR3 is TGTGCCAGTAGTATAGTGGGGACAGGGAACACTGAAGCTTTCTTT. Amino acid sequence: CASSIVGTGNTEAFF.

The V call is TRBV28, the J call TRBJ1-1; D remains unclear. Trimming took 8 bases from V and 5 from J, leaving 21 bases between them. The CDR3 has 15 amino acids. Germline V gene sequence: CDR1 MDHEN, CDR2 SYDVKM. CDR3: CASLTGSLGGTEAFF. CDR3 sequence (DNA): TGTGCCAGCTTAACCGGGAGTTTAGGAGGGACTGAAGCTTTCTTT.

V usage is TRBV28 and J usage is TRBJ1-2; 7 bases line up with TRBD1. Trimming at V came to 5 bases and at J to 2 bases, leaving 8 bases not matched to a gene. CDR3 length: 15 amino acids. Germline assignment: CDR1 MDHEN and CDR2 SYDVKM. The DNA for the CDR3 is TGTGCCAGCAGTACAGGGGCCACGAGCAACTATGGCTACACCTTC. Translation: CASSTGATSNYGYTF.

A note on this clone: One junction end does not reproduce the germline sequence, and a read error may be involved. The chain recombines TRBV2 with TRBJ1-2, with TRBD1 matching over 7 bases. Germline CDR1 reads SNHLY; CDR2 reads FYNNEI. The length of the CDR3 is 12 residues. The CDR3: CASRDRDYGYTF. For the CDR3, the DNA is TGTGCCAGCCGTGACAGGGACTATGGCTACACCTTC.

This clone was counted between two and nine times. The V gene is TRBV18, the J gene TRBJ2-7, with 9 positions matching TRBD2. The V gene's germline CDR1 is KGHSH and CDR2 LQKENI. Unmatched junction bases numbered 7, after V lost 3 bases and J lost 4 bases. The CDR3 sequence is 15 residues long. The CDR3 loop is CASSPATSGFYEQYF. The CDR3 DNA follows: TGTGCCAGCTCACCGGCGACTAGCGGATTTTACGAGCAGTACTTC.

This chain links TRBV4-1 with TRBJ1-3; 8 bases fit TRBD1. Germline CDR1 reads MGHRA; CDR2 reads YSYEKL. V was pared by 6 bases and J by 4 bases, with 11 bases of the junction left unmatched. This CDR3 contains 16 residues. CDR3 DNA: TGCGCCAGCAGTCATTCAAACAGGGGGTCCGGAAACACCATATATTTT. Translated, it gives CASSHSNRGSGNTIYF.

This chain uses TRBV2 with TRBJ1-5; D call uncertain. Germline V gene data show CDR1 as SNHLY and CDR2 as FYNNEI. Trimming removed 6 bases from V and 9 bases from J, with 18 bases in between. The CDR3 has 14 amino acids. Written as DNA, the CDR3 is TGTGCCAGCAGGCCTGGGCGGGCGAATTCGCCCCAGCATTTT. Its protein product is CASRPGRANSPQHF. Supplemented by reference TRBV2 and TRBJ1-5, the full variable domain reads EPEVTQTPSHQVTQMGQEVILRCVPISNHLYFYWYRQILGQKVEFLVSFYNNEISEKSEIFDDQFSVERPDGSNFTLKIRSTKLEDSAMYFCASRPGRANSPQHFGDGTRLSIL.

The CDR3 region has the DNA TGTGCCAGCAGCCCCCGAGGAAGCGGGGGGGCCTCAGGCTCCTACAATGAGCAGTTCTTC. Its protein product is CASSPRGSGGASGSYNEQFF. The chain employs TRBV4-2 and TRBJ2-1, with 10 bases lining up with TRBD2. Germline V gene sequence: CDR1 LGHNA, CDR2 YNFKEQ. CDR3 length: 20 residues. V gave up 4 bases and J gave up 0 bases; unmatched junction bases: 15.

This chain uses TRBV7-3 with TRBJ2-7, with 10 bases identical to TRBD1. The V segment lost 4 bases and the J segment 5 bases; nucleotides outside the gene matches: 8. Looked up from germline, CDR1 is SGHTA and CDR2 is FQGTGA. This CDR3 is built from 15 residues. CDR3 sequence reads: CASSSQGQGINEQYF. CDR3 nucleotide sequence: TGTGCCAGCAGCTCGCAGGGACAGGGGATCAACGAGCAGTACTTC.

The rearrangement links TRBV29-1 to TRBJ2-1; possibly TRBD2 for D (7 bases). CDR3 length: 12 amino acids. Germline CDR1 reads SQVTM; CDR2 reads ANQGSEA. V lost 7 bases and J 8 bases, leaving 15 bases between the germline ends. CDR3 amino acids: CSGKGGPDEQFF. The CDR3 DNA follows: TGCAGCGGGAAGGGGGGGCCCGATGAGCAGTTCTTC.

The rearrangement joins TRBV29-1 to TRBJ1-1; D is uncertain. The CDR3 loop spans 11 amino acids. V lost 6 bases, J lost 10 bases, and 15 bases lay in between. Looked up from germline, CDR1 is SQVTM and CDR2 is ANQGSEA. CDR3 DNA sequence: TGCAGCGTCAGAAGTGGCCCCAGAGCTTTCTTT. The encoded protein is CSVRSGPRAFF.

CDR3 sequence reads: CASSVGQGYGYTF. CDR3 bases: TGTGCCAGCAGCGTCGGACAGGGCTATGGCTACACCTTC. The chain couples TRBV7-2 to TRBJ1-2; 8 bases are shared with TRBD1. V was pared by 5 bases and J by 4 bases, with 3 bases of the junction left unmatched. CDR3 size: 13 residues. Germline V CDR1 and CDR2: SGHTA, FQGNSA.

This chain links TRBV21-1 with TRBJ1-1. TRBV21-1 is classified as a pseudogene. This CDR3 contains 17 residues. The CDR3 protein is CASKGSKRDILNTEAFF. The CDR3 DNA is TGTGCCAGCAAGGGGTCTAAGCGGGACATCTTGAACACTGAAGCTTTCTTT.

The chain carries TRBV7-3 and TRBJ2-3, with 10 bases that match TRBD1. This CDR3 has 15 amino acids. The V segment lost 0 bases and the J segment 9 bases; nucleotides outside the gene matches: 6. Germline CDR1 SGHTA, CDR2 FQGTGA. The CDR3 here is CASSLTPGTGVTQYF. DNA of the CDR3: TGTGCCAGCAGCTTAACCCCCGGGACAGGGGTCACGCAGTATTTT.

The chain joins TRBV6-1 to TRBJ1-2, with 8 positions matching TRBD1. Per germline, CDR1 MNHNS and CDR2 SASEGT. This CDR3 is 16 amino acids long. J gave up 4 bases and V 0 bases, and 7 bases lay outside the gene matches. For the CDR3, the DNA is TGTGCCAGCAGTGAAGCGCGCCAGGGGGCATTCTATGGCTACACCTTC. Its translation: CASSEARQGAFYGYTF.

As DNA, the CDR3 is TGTGCCAGCAGCCCCTCGACAGGGTGGGAGACCCAGTACTTC. This encodes CASSPSTGWETQYF. This chain connects TRBV7-2 to TRBJ2-5; 7 positions match TRBD1. Germline V CDR1 and CDR2: SGHTA, FQGNSA. V gave up 5 bases and J gave up 5 bases; unmatched junction bases: 8. This CDR3 region has 14 residues.

V gene TRBV7-6 combines with J gene TRBJ2-1; TRBD1 agrees at 7 bases. Germline V lookup: CDR1 SGHVS, CDR2 FNYEAQ. The CDR3 is 16 amino acids. V trimming: 5 bases; J trimming: 4 bases; junction bases outside the gene matches: 11. This CDR3 reads CASSEQGQRIYNEQFF. CDR3 sequence (DNA): TGTGCCAGCAGCGAACAGGGACAGAGGATTTACAATGAGCAGTTCTTC.

The chain links TRBV19 to TRBJ1-2; a possible D gene is TRBD1 (5 bases). Trimming removed 7 bases at V and 6 bases at J, with 15 bases between. The germline V gene encodes CDR1 LNHDA and CDR2 SQIVND (reference sequence). This CDR3 is 13 amino acids long. Here the CDR3 DNA reads TGTGCCAGTATCGGACACTCCACTGATGGCTACACCTTC. Translating gives CASIGHSTDGYTF.